A selection of T cell receptor beta chains follows, all from one sample in a study of OX40 agonist ivuxolimab in advanced cancers. The table came from immunoSEQ multiplex PCR; TCRdb's copy has only in-frame clones and leaves some out. The sample yields about 84,000 clones, roughly 85% seen once. Source: CD4+ or CD8+ T cells sorted from blood, taken in a trial of the OX40 agonist ivuxolimab. All receptors derive from an adult with an advanced solid tumor such as melanoma, head and neck, liver or kidney cancer. Both conserved end residues are part of each CDR3. A D gene is named only where the DNA matches it firmly. The listing skips clone size in some rows; elsewhere it reads once, few, many or a size class.

j_gene,d_gene,v_gene,abundance,CDR3nt,CDR3aa
TRBJ2-1,TRBD2,TRBV5-6,once,TGTGCCAGCAGCCGGTTTAAAGCGGGAGGGTACAATGAGCAGTTCTTC,CASSRFKAGGYNEQFF
TRBJ2-2,NA,TRBV29-1,NA,TGCAGCGTTGAAGTAGACTTCAACACCGGGGAGCTGTTTTTT,CSVEVDFNTGELFF
TRBJ1-2,NA,TRBV2,NA,TGTGCCAGCAGTGAGAGCAGGGAGGGCTATGGCTACACCTTC,CASSESREGYGYTF
TRBJ1-5,NA,TRBV28,NA,TGTGCCAGCAGCCCCTCCCCAGGAGGGGGTCAGCCCCAGCATTTT,CASSPSPGGGQPQHF
TRBJ2-5,NA,TRBV4-2,NA,TGTGCCAGCAGCCTCGCCCGGGGGGCAGGAGAGACCCAGTACTTC,CASSLARGAGETQYF
TRBJ2-2,NA,TRBV5-1,NA,TGCGCCAGCAGCTTGCGCGGGACAAACACCGGGGAGCTGTTTTTT,CASSLRGTNTGELFF
TRBJ2-5,TRBD1,TRBV5-5,NA,TGTGCCAGCAGCTTTAGACAGGGGTTCGAAGAGACCCAGTACTTC,CASSFRQGFEETQYF
TRBJ2-3,TRBD1,TRBV10-3,NA,TGTGCCAGCGATGAGACAGGGCATACGCAGTATTTT,CASDETGHTQYF
TRBJ1-2,NA,TRBV4-3,NA,TGCGCCAGCAGCCAAGGGTCGGGGCGGGTGTCTGGCTACACCTTC,CASSQGSGRVSGYTF
TRBJ2-2,NA,TRBV5-1,NA,TGCGCCAGCAGCGACACCGGGGAGCTGTTTTTT,CASSDTGELFF
TRBJ2-1,NA,TRBV20-1,few,TGCAGTGCTAGTAATTTTGAGGCCCAGTTCTTC,CSASNFEAQFF
TRBJ2-7,TRBD2,TRBV5-4,once,TGTGCCAGCAGCTGGGGGGCTAGCGGGTACGAGCAGTACTTC,CASSWGASGYEQYF
TRBJ2-5,NA,TRBV6-1,NA,TGTGCCAGCTCCTCGAGGGCAGGGTGGGAGACCCAGTACTTC,CASSSRAGWETQYF
TRBJ2-6,NA,TRBV28,NA,TGTGCCAGCAGTACCCCTTCACTAGCTGGGGCCAACGTCCTGACTTTC,CASSTPSLAGANVLTF
TRBJ2-5,TRBD2,TRBV4-1,NA,TGCGCCAGCAGCCAAGGGGGACTAGCGGGAGGGCCAAGAAAAGAGACCCAGTACTTC,CASSQGGLAGGPRKETQYF
TRBJ2-5,NA,TRBV18,NA,TGTGCCAGCTCACCCCTGTCTAACTCTCTTGGGGCGGAGACCCAGTACTTC,CASSPLSNSLGAETQYF
TRBJ1-2,NA,TRBV6-5,NA,TGTGCCAGCAGAAACACAGGCCTAAACGGCTACACCTTC,CASRNTGLNGYTF
TRBJ1-6,NA,TRBV2,NA,TGTGCCAGCAGTCAACAGGCATATAGTAATTCACCCCTCCACTTT,CASSQQAYSNSPLHF
TRBJ2-7,TRBD1,TRBV7-2,NA,TGTGCCAGCAGCTTGAGGACAGGGGTGGAGCAGTACTTC,CASSLRTGVEQYF
TRBJ2-3,TRBD2,TRBV27,NA,TGTGCCAGCAGTTTAGGACTAGCGACAGATACGCAGTATTTT,CASSLGLATDTQYF
TRBJ1-1,NA,TRBV29-1,NA,TGCAGCGCCCTGGGATTTATCACTGAAGCTTTCTTT,CSALGFITEAFF
TRBJ2-2,TRBD2,TRBV5-4,NA,TGTGCCAGCAGCTTAGGGACTAGCGGGAGATTAGCCGGGGAGCTGTTTTTT,CASSLGTSGRLAGELFF
TRBJ2-3,NA,TRBV5-4,NA,TGTGCCAGCAGCTTCCGCGGTAGCACAGATACGCAGTATTTT,CASSFRGSTDTQYF
TRBJ1-1,NA,TRBV7-2,NA,TGTGCCAGCAAGAGGGGGGCGGCAGGGAACACTGAAGCTTTCTTT,CASKRGAAGNTEAFF
TRBJ1-2,TRBD1,TRBV9,NA,TGTGCCAGCAGCGAAGGGAGCGACAGGGAGAATAACTATGGCTACACCTTC,CASSEGSDRENNYGYTF
TRBJ2-1,TRBD2,TRBV27,NA,TGTGCCAGCAGCCGCCTACTAGCGGGAGGGACCGAGCAGTTCTTC,CASSRLLAGGTEQFF
TRBJ1-2,TRBD1,TRBV28,once,TGTGCCAGCAGTTCACAGGGGCGATCACAGGAGGGCTACACCTTC,CASSSQGRSQEGYTF
TRBJ2-5,NA,TRBV12-5,NA,TGTGCTAGTGCCCGGACAGACCCCAGCGAGACCCAGTACTTC,CASARTDPSETQYF
TRBJ2-6,NA,TRBV30,NA,TGTGCCTGGAGCTCCGGCGGCTCTGGGGCCAACGTCCTGACTTTC,CAWSSGGSGANVLTF
TRBJ1-3,TRBD1,TRBV11-2,NA,TGTGCCAGCAGCCTACAGGGGGCTCGAAACACCATATATTTT,CASSLQGARNTIYF
TRBJ1-5,NA,TRBV7-2,NA,TGTGCCAGCAGCTTAGCAGGCGGAGGACAGCCCCAGCATTTT,CASSLAGGGQPQHF
TRBJ2-7,TRBD1,TRBV6-1,NA,TGTGCCACCAGGATGGGGACAGGGGACTACGAGCAGTACTTC,CATRMGTGDYEQYF
TRBJ1-1,NA,TRBV2,NA,TGTGCCAGCAGTGAAAGGGAGCTGAACACTGAAGCTTTCTTT,CASSERELNTEAFF
TRBJ2-7,NA,TRBV9,NA,TGTGCCAGCAGCGTACTGGTGACAGACATGCCTCACGAGCAGTACTTC,CASSVLVTDMPHEQYF
TRBJ1-5,NA,TRBV6-5,NA,TGTGCCAGCAGCACAGACAGCAACCCAAGTCAGCCCCAGCATTTT,CASSTDSNPSQPQHF
TRBJ2-5,NA,TRBV7-2,NA,TGTGCCAGCAACTTAGGGTGGGGCGGGGTGAAAGAGACCCAGTACTTC,CASNLGWGGVKETQYF
TRBJ1-2,TRBD1,TRBV27,once,TGTGCCAGCAGTTTTCGCTGGACAGGGGACACGGGCTACACCTTC,CASSFRWTGDTGYTF
TRBJ1-1,NA,TRBV28,NA,TGTGCCAGCAGTTCCTCGGGGCTGAACACTGAAGCTTTCTTT,CASSSSGLNTEAFF
TRBJ2-1,TRBD2,TRBV5-4,NA,TGTGCCAGCAAACGACTAGCGGGCTCCTACAATGAGCAGTTCTTC,CASKRLAGSYNEQFF
TRBJ2-1,TRBD2,TRBV6-1,NA,TGTGCCAGCAGTGGGACTAGCGGGAGCGCTCCCTACAATGAGCAGTTCTTC,CASSGTSGSAPYNEQFF
TRBJ2-7,TRBD2,TRBV7-8,NA,TGTGCCAGCAGCGGCGGGGGGGGAGGGTCGTACGAGCAGTACTTC,CASSGGGGGSYEQYF
TRBJ2-5,TRBD2,TRBV7-9,NA,TGTGCCAGCAGCTACGGAGTAGCGGGGGGGGAAGAGACCCAGTACTTC,CASSYGVAGGEETQYF
TRBJ2-1,TRBD2,TRBV11-2,NA,TGTGCCAGCTTCCAGACTAGCGGGGGAACGACGCAGTTCTTC,CASFQTSGGTTQFF
TRBJ2-1,TRBD1,TRBV5-1,NA,TGCGCCAGCAGCCCGATCGGGACAGGGGGTTCGAGCTCCTACAATGAGCAGTTCTTC,CASSPIGTGGSSSYNEQFF
TRBJ2-1,NA,TRBV7-9,NA,TGTGCCAGCAGCCTTAATTCCGTAGGGCAGTTCTTC,CASSLNSVGQFF
TRBJ2-1,NA,TRBV19,NA,TGTGCCAGTAGTATCTCATTACTCCGTCCGGGGTCGAATGAGCAGTTCTTC,CASSISLLRPGSNEQFF
TRBJ2-3,NA,TRBV6-5,NA,TGTGCCAGCAGTTACTCGACGGGAGACTCGACAGATACGCAGTATTTT,CASSYSTGDSTDTQYF
TRBJ2-7,TRBD2,TRBV5-5,NA,TGTGCCAGCAGCTTGGCCGGGCTAGCGGGACACGACGAGCAGTACTTC,CASSLAGLAGHDEQYF
TRBJ1-2,NA,TRBV30,NA,TGCGCCTGGAGAGCGGGGAGCTCCTATGGCTACACCTTC,CAWRAGSSYGYTF
TRBJ2-1,TRBD2,TRBV6-6,NA,TGTGCCAGCAGTTACGGGTTAGCGGGAAACAATGAGCAGTTCTTC,CASSYGLAGNNEQFF
TRBJ2-1,NA,TRBV9,NA,TGTGCCAGCAGTGGTATTTTGGGAAAGGAACTCCACAATGAGCAGTTCTTC,CASSGILGKELHNEQFF
TRBJ2-6,TRBD1,TRBV11-2,NA,TGTGCCAGCAGCCCGGCACCGGGACAGATAACCTCTGGGGCCAACGTCCTGACTTTC,CASSPAPGQITSGANVLTF
TRBJ2-1,TRBD1,TRBV6-1,once,TGTGCCAGCAGTGAAGTTGGTGGGGACAGGGGGTCACAGTTCTTC,CASSEVGGDRGSQFF
TRBJ1-2,NA,TRBV28,few,TGTGCCAGCAGGGATCACAGCTATGGCTACACCTTC,CASRDHSYGYTF
TRBJ2-5,NA,TRBV6-6,NA,TGTGCCAGCATTCACAAGGGGGAGACCCAGTACTTC,CASIHKGETQYF